The source of this TCR beta chain is a study of cytomegalovirus exposure and HLA in healthy donors. On this clone itself: What it binds is unknown.

Overall study results and limits: Three CMV-associated chains proved CMV antigen-specific in vitro. CMV serostatus was the sole immune exposure information available.

The V and J ends lost 3 bases and 4 bases, in that order; junction bases with no gene match: 7. CDR1 LNHDA and CDR2 SQIVND come from the germline V gene (reference sequence). This CDR3 has 16 residues. PCR was performed using 60 Vbeta and 13 Jbeta primers. The repertoire was sequenced with immunoSEQ multiplex PCR; TCRdb's copy has only in-frame clones and lacks some. The sample yields around 110,000 clones, approximately 65% seen once. The rearrangement joins TRBV19 to TRBJ2-1, with 9 bases fitting TRBD2. The receptor was isolated from a man aged 18 to 30 in good health and CMV-seronegative. What was sequenced was PBMCs. The CDR3 DNA reads TGTGCCAGTAGTATCGAGGGCGGGAGGGCTTACAATGAGCAGTTCTTC. It encodes CASSIEGGRAYNEQFF.